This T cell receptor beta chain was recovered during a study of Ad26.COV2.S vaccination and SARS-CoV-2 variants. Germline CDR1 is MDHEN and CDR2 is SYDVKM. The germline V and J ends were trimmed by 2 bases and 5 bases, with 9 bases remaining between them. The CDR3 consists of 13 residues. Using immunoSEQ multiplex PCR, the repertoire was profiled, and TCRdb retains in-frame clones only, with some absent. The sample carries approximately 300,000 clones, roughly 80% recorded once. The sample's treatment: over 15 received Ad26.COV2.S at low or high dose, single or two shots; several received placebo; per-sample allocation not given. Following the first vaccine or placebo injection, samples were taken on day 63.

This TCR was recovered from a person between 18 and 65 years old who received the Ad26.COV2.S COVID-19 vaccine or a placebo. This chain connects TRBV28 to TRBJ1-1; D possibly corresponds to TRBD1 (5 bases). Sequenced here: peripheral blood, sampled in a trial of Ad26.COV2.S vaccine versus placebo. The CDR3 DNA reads TGTGCCAGCAGTTTAAGGGGCAGGACTGAAGCTTTCTTT. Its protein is CASSLRGRTEAFF. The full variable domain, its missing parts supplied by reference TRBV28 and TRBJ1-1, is DVKVTQSSRYLVKRTGEKVFLECVQDMDHENMFWYRQDPGLGLRLIYFSYDVKMKEKGDIPEGYSVSREKKERFSLILESASTNQTSMYLCASSLRGRTEAFFGQGTRLTVV.